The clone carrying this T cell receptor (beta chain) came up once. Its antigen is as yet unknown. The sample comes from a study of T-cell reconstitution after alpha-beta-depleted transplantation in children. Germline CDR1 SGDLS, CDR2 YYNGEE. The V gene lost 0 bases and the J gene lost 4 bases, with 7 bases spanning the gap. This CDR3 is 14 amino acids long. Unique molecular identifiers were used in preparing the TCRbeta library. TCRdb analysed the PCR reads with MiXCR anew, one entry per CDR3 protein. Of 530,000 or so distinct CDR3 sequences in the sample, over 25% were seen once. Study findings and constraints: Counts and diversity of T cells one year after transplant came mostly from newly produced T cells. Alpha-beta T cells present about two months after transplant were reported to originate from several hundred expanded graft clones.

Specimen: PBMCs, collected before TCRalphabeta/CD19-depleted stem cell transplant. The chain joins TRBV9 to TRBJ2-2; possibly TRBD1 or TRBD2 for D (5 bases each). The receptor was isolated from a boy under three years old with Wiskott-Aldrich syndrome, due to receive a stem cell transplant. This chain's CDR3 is CASSVGGATGELFF. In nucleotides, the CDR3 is TGTGCCAGCAGCGTAGGAGGGGCCACCGGGGAGCTGTTTTTT.